A selection of T cell receptor beta chains follows, all from one sample in a study of blood T cell repertoires in COVID-19. Profiling relied on immunoSEQ multiplex PCR, and the TCRdb table lists in-frame clones only, not all of them. The profile covers roughly 33,000 clones, with about 72% appearing a single time and 7% to 8.5% taken by the ten largest. The sample comprised peripheral blood. Receptor source: an older woman with acute or convalescent COVID-19. Each CDR3 is given with its conserved first and last residue. The size entry is marked missing in some rows and otherwise reads once, few, many or a size class.

few,TRBV5-6,TRBJ2-7,CASSPLKGQTYEQYF
-,TRBV6-5,TRBJ1-1,CATHREWTEAFF
once,TRBV15,TRBJ2-2,CATSRSSGTGNTGELFF
-,TRBV3-1/TRBV3-2,TRBJ1-3,CASSQDYPGRTGNTIYF
-,TRBV19,TRBJ2-7,CASSWGQTSSYEQYF
-,TRBV7-9,TRBJ1-1,CASSLGPDRAGTEAFF
few,TRBV2,TRBJ1-6,CASSDKGPSASPLHF
-,TRBV19,TRBJ2-1,CASSSKTSGGINEQFF
-,TRBV7-8,TRBJ1-2,CASSVRFQGARNGYTF
once,TRBV19,TRBJ1-5,CASSRGRGNGNQPQHF
-,TRBV7-9,TRBJ1-2,CASSPGQGRGYGYTF
-,TRBV12-3/TRBV12-4,TRBJ1-5,CASSRGGNQPQHF
-,TRBV19,TRBJ1-1,CASSSGPRGKAFF
-,TRBV11-2,TRBJ1-3,CASSFGTGFGNTIYF
-,TRBV29-1,TRBJ1-5,CSVALGQNQPQHF
-,TRBV11-3,TRBJ2-5,CASSLRVEQTQYF
-,TRBV5-4,TRBJ2-7,CASSLAPSGAYEQYF
-,TRBV28,TRBJ2-1,CASSFPGSYNEQFF
-,TRBV19,TRBJ1-1,CASSTSQGGDTEAFF
-,TRBV10-1,TRBJ1-1,CASRAGGMNTEAFF
-,TRBV6-1,TRBJ1-2,CASSEVGQVNYGYTF
-,TRBV5-6,TRBJ1-2,CASSLPDTYGYTF
-,TRBV5-6,TRBJ1-1,CASCRDRTNQAFF
-,TRBV15,TRBJ2-5,CATSRDRTEETQYF
-,TRBV3-1/TRBV3-2,TRBJ1-3,CASSQVAGHYSGNTIYF
-,TRBV7-7,TRBJ2-4,CASSPKTEVDKNIQYF
once,TRBV6-4,TRBJ1-4,CASSQSTGEKLFF
-,TRBV11-1,TRBJ2-1,CASSLDIQGTSEQFF
-,TRBV3-1/TRBV3-2,TRBJ2-7,CASSQEGGGRADYEQYF
-,TRBV12-3/TRBV12-4,TRBJ1-5,CASSFVQFQPQHF
-,TRBV9,TRBJ2-5,CASSVGSGGKETQYF
-,TRBV7-9,TRBJ1-6,CASSARTGGNSPLHF
few,TRBV5-6,TRBJ1-6,CASSLVGTNSPLHF
once,TRBV28,TRBJ2-5,CASRNGGGQGQSETQYF
-,TRBV5-1,TRBJ2-4,CASSLGTDAKNIQYF
few,TRBV28,TRBJ1-2,CASSSLGTSPGYTF
-,TRBV6-5,TRBJ1-2,CASSYGRQGLYTF
-,TRBV7-2,TRBJ2-3,CASSFLHRDTSTDTQYF
once,TRBV3-1/TRBV3-2,TRBJ1-4,CASSQGQDVFEKLFF
-,TRBV15,TRBJ1-3,CATSTKTLGRGSGNTIYF
-,TRBV4-1,TRBJ2-1,CASSLQRTGSPNEQFF
-,TRBV10-3,TRBJ1-2,CAIRGGQEDGYTF
-,TRBV28,TRBJ1-6,CASSLKNSFSPLHF
once,TRBV29-1,TRBJ2-7,CSALLGTAYEQYF